Listed below are T cell receptor beta chains from one sample, sequenced in a study of brain T cells in children with intractable seizures. Clones were read by immunoSEQ multiplex PCR, and TCRdb kept only the in-frame ones, dropping some. The data hold tens of thousands of clones, with under 95% observed a single time. The sample in question was peripheral blood, obtained at surgery. Receptor source: a boy under two years old with tuberous sclerosis and intractable seizures. CDR3s include the opening cysteine and the closing phenylalanine or tryptophan. D genes are given only for firm matches. A clone size is listed for some rows: how often the clone was seen (once, few, many), or a class if it is expanded.

d_call | j_call | clone_size | v_call | cdr3_nt | cdr3_aa
- | TRBJ1-3 | - | TRBV19 | TGTGCCAGTAGCCATGGGTCTGGAAACACCATATATTTT | CASSHGSGNTIYF
- | TRBJ2-5 | - | TRBV11-1 | TGTGCCAGCAGCTTATTTCGGCAGGACGAAGAGACCCAGTACTTC | CASSLFRQDEETQYF
- | TRBJ2-6 | - | TRBV27 | TGTGCCAGCGGCCGGGTCTCTGGGGCCAACGTCCTGACTTTC | CASGRVSGANVLTF
- | TRBJ1-2 | - | TRBV27 | TGTGCCAGCAGTTTATCAACAGATCCTAACTATGGCTACACCTTC | CASSLSTDPNYGYTF
TRBD2 | TRBJ2-3 | - | TRBV5-1 | TGCGCCAGCAGCTTACTAGCGGGAGGACCTAGCACAGATACGCAGTATTTT | CASSLLAGGPSTDTQYF
- | TRBJ2-3 | - | TRBV7-9 | TGTGCCAGCAGCTATATCCCAGATACGCAGTATTTT | CASSYIPDTQYF
TRBD1 | TRBJ1-6 | once | TRBV7-9 | TGTGCCAGCAGCCTCGGACAGGGAAGGAACGATAATTCACCCCTCCACTTT | CASSLGQGRNDNSPLHF
TRBD1 | TRBJ2-1 | - | TRBV6-5 | TGTGCCAGCAGACTACAGGGGGACGACAATGAGCAGTTCTTC | CASRLQGDDNEQFF
TRBD1 | TRBJ2-1 | - | TRBV18 | TGTGCCAGCTCACCACGCCGACCGCAGGGGGCTGGTGAGCAGTTCTTC | CASSPRRPQGAGEQFF
- | TRBJ2-7 | - | TRBV25-1 | TGTGCCAGCAGTGAATATAGGATAGAAACCTACGAGCAGTACTTC | CASSEYRIETYEQYF
- | TRBJ2-1 | once | TRBV27 | TGTGCCAGCAGTCCCGGACTTTACAATGAGCAGTTCTTC | CASSPGLYNEQFF
- | TRBJ1-2 | - | TRBV19 | TGTGCCAGTAGTATCGGACGGGGGCAGGCCTATGGCTACACCTTC | CASSIGRGQAYGYTF
- | TRBJ1-1 | - | TRBV3-1/TRBV3-2 | TGTGCCAGCAGCCCACAGGGAGGCTTAATGGCAGCTTTCTTT | CASSPQGGLMAAFF
- | TRBJ2-5 | - | TRBV18 | TGTGCCAGCTCACCAGGACAAAAAGAGACCCAGTACTTC | CASSPGQKETQYF
- | TRBJ1-5 | - | TRBV4-1 | TGCGCCAGCAGCCGAGACACGGGAGTTGTTCAGCCCCAGCATTTT | CASSRDTGVVQPQHF
- | TRBJ1-3 | - | TRBV4-1 | TGCGCCAGCAGCCAACCTAAGAACACTGGAAACACCATATATTTT | CASSQPKNTGNTIYF
- | TRBJ2-2 | - | TRBV7-3 | TGTGCCAGCAGCTTAACCGCTTTAAGAATAACCGGGGAGCTGTTTTTT | CASSLTALRITGELFF
- | TRBJ2-2 | few | TRBV3-1/TRBV3-2 | TGTGCCAGCAGCAAAGGAGATACGGGGACCGGGGAGCTGTTTTTT | CASSKGDTGTGELFF
- | TRBJ1-1 | once | TRBV12-3/TRBV12-4 | TGTGCCAGCAGTTTGGCGGGGGACACTGAAGCTTTCTTT | CASSLAGDTEAFF
- | TRBJ1-1 | - | TRBV30 | TGTGCCTGGTTAACAGGGATGAACACTGAAGCTTTCTTT | CAWLTGMNTEAFF
TRBD2 | TRBJ2-7 | - | TRBV6-5 | TGTGCCAGCAGCGGGAGGTCCTACGAGCAGTACTTC | CASSGRSYEQYF
TRBD2 | TRBJ2-5 | - | TRBV5-4 | TGTGCCAGCAGCCCCGGGACTAGCGGGAGGGGGGAGACCCAGTACTTC | CASSPGTSGRGETQYF
- | TRBJ2-2 | - | TRBV10-3 | TGTGCCATCCTAGCGAACACCGGGGAGCTGTTTTTT | CAILANTGELFF
- | TRBJ1-3 | - | TRBV30 | TGTGCCTGTTCACGGGTCCAGATTGGAAACACCATATATTTT | CACSRVQIGNTIYF
TRBD1 | TRBJ2-1 | - | TRBV24-1 | TGTGCCACCAGTGATCCGGGACAGGGGGCAGGGGAGCAGTTCTTC | CATSDPGQGAGEQFF
- | TRBJ2-7 | - | TRBV4-1 | TGCGCCAGCAGCCATCAGGGGGGGGGTTCCTACGAGCAGTACTTC | CASSHQGGGSYEQYF
- | TRBJ2-7 | - | TRBV6-1 | TGTGCCAGCAGTGAATATCGGCTAGTTATAAACTACGAGCAGTACTTC | CASSEYRLVINYEQYF
- | TRBJ2-3 | once | TRBV5-4 | TGTGCCAGCAGCTTGGATCGGCGGGGCACAGATACGCAGTATTTT | CASSLDRRGTDTQYF
- | TRBJ1-2 | - | TRBV19 | TGTGCCAGTAGTATCCGGCAAGGGGGTAACTATGGCTACACCTTC | CASSIRQGGNYGYTF
- | TRBJ2-3 | few | TRBV10-2 | TGCGCCAGCAGTGACAAGACTAGATTGGGAGATACGCAGTATTTT | CASSDKTRLGDTQYF
- | TRBJ1-1 | once | TRBV28 | TGTGCCAGCAGTTCGCTCTCTGAAGCTTTCTTT | CASSSLSEAFF
- | TRBJ2-7 | - | TRBV9 | TGTGCCAGCAGCGACAGTCAAGGGTACGAGCAGTACTTC | CASSDSQGYEQYF
- | TRBJ1-3 | - | TRBV12-3/TRBV12-4 | TGTGCCAGCAGTCCCTGGGACCGCGTGATATATTTT | CASSPWDRVIYF
- | TRBJ1-1 | - | TRBV6-5 | TGTGCCAGCAGAAATCCCTCGGGGAACACTGAAGCTTTCTTT | CASRNPSGNTEAFF
- | TRBJ2-4 | few | TRBV2 | TGTGCCAGCGGCGCTCGGGGGACCGACATTCAGTACTTC | CASGARGTDIQYF
- | TRBJ1-3 | - | TRBV12-3/TRBV12-4 | TGTGCCAGCAGATCCCCAGGACACACCATATATTTT | CASRSPGHTIYF
- | TRBJ2-3 | - | TRBV5-1 | TGCGCCAGCAATCAGGGCACAGATACGCAGTATTTT | CASNQGTDTQYF
TRBD1 | TRBJ1-4 | - | TRBV15 | TGTGCCACCAGAAGCCGGGACAGCAAGAATGAAAAACTGTTTTTT | CATRSRDSKNEKLFF
- | TRBJ2-5 | - | TRBV7-6 | TGTGCCAGCAGCTTAGCGGGTCCTAGGGGGGAAGAGACCCAGTACTTC | CASSLAGPRGEETQYF
- | TRBJ2-7 | - | TRBV11-2 | TGTGCCAGCAGCTTAATGCCCAAGCTCCCTTCCTACGAGCAGTACTTC | CASSLMPKLPSYEQYF
TRBD1 | TRBJ1-2 | - | TRBV6-5 | TGTGCCACCAAAGGGACAGGGCGGGCCTATGGCTACACCTTC | CATKGTGRAYGYTF
- | TRBJ2-7 | - | TRBV29-1 | TGCAGCGCCTTAGCTGCAACCTACGAGCAGTACTTC | CSALAATYEQYF
- | TRBJ1-1 | - | TRBV7-9 | TGTGCCAGCAACCTTATAAACACTGAAGCTTTCTTT | CASNLINTEAFF
- | TRBJ1-2 | - | TRBV24-1 | TGTGCCACCAGTGAAGGGGGAGGAGGGGTGGATGGCTACACCTTC | CATSEGGGGVDGYTF
- | TRBJ2-3 | - | TRBV5-1 | TGCGCCAGCAGCGTGTCGGGGTCCGGCACAGATACGCAGTATTTT | CASSVSGSGTDTQYF
- | TRBJ2-1 | - | TRBV6-6 | TGTGCCAGCAGCTGGAGCGGGTCTGAGCAGTTCTTC | CASSWSGSEQFF
- | TRBJ1-3 | few | TRBV18 | TGTGCCAGCTCACAGTTAAACATTCGTAGGTTCGGAAACACCATATATTTT | CASSQLNIRRFGNTIYF